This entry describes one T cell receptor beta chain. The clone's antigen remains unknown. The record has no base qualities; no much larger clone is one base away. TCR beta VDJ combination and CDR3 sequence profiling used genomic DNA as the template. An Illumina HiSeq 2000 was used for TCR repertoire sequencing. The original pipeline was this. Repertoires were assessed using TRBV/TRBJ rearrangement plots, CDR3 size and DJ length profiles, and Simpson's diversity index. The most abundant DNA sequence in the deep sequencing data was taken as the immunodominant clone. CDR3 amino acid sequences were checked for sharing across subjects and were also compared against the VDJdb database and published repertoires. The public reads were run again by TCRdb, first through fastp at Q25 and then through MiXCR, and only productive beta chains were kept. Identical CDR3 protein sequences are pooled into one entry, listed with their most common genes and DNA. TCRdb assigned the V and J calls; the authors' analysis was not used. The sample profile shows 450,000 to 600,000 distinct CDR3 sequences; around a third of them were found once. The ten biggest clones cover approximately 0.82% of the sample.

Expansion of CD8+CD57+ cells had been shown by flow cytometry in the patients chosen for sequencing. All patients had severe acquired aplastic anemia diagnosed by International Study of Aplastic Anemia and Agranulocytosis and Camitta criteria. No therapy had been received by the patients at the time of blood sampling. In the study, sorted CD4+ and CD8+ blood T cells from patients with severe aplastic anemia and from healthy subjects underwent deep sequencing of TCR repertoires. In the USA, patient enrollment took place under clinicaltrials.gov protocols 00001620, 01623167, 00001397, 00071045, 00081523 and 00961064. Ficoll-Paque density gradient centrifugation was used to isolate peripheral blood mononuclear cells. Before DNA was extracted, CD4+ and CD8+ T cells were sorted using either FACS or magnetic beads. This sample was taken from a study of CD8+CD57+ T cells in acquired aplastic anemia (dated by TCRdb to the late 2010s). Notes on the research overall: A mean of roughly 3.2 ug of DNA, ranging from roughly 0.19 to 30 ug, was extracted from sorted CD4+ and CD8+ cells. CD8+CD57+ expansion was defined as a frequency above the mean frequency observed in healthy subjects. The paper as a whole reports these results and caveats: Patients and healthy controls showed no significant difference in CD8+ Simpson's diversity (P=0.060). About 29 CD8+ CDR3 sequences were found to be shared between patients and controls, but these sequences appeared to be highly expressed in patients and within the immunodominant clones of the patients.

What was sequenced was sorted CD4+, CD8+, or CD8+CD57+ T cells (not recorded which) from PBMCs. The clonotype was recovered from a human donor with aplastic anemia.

The CDR3 corresponds to CASTRDRFSSYNSPLHF. Here is the DNA: TGTGCCAGCACCAGAGACAGGTTTTCCTCCTATAATTCACCCCTCCACTTT. The sequence is built from TRBV10-3 and TRBJ1-6; the D gene is possibly TRBD1, with 6 bases matching. For CDR1 and CDR2, the germline V gene lists ENHRY and SYGVKD. Trimming takes 10 bases from V and 0 bases from J, and the germline ends sit 19 bases apart. Its CDR3 holds 17 amino acids, cysteine through phenylalanine. Only the CDR3 DNA is retained, 51 bases long and in frame from the first base.